This T cell receptor beta chain appears in the sequencing data of a study of Ad26.COV2.S vaccination and SARS-CoV-2 variants. Study at large: Once, or twice with 56 days between doses, Ad26.COV2.S was given intramuscularly.

TCRdb's table, derived via immunoSEQ multiplex PCR, lists solely in-frame clones and lacks some. The profile shows roughly 500,000 clones, roughly 85% of them singletons. Germline loops: CDR1 SGDLS, CDR2 YYNGEE. The V and J ends lost 3 bases and 4 bases respectively, with 11 bases between them. This CDR3 has 15 residues. Treatment given: some 20 received Ad26.COV2.S at low or high dose, single or two shots; 5 received placebo; per-sample allocation not given. Day 63 after the first vaccine or placebo injection was the time point for sampling. This Boston cohort included adults aged 18-55 years. This specimen consisted of peripheral blood, obtained in a trial of Ad26.COV2.S vaccine versus placebo. This chain uses TRBV9 with TRBJ1-6; D is perhaps TRBD1 (6 bases). This TCR derives from a person between 18 and 60 years old who received the Ad26.COV2.S COVID-19 vaccine or a placebo. CDR3: CASSASQGYNSPLHF. Here the CDR3 DNA reads TGTGCCAGCAGCGCTTCACAGGGATATAATTCACCCCTCCACTTT.